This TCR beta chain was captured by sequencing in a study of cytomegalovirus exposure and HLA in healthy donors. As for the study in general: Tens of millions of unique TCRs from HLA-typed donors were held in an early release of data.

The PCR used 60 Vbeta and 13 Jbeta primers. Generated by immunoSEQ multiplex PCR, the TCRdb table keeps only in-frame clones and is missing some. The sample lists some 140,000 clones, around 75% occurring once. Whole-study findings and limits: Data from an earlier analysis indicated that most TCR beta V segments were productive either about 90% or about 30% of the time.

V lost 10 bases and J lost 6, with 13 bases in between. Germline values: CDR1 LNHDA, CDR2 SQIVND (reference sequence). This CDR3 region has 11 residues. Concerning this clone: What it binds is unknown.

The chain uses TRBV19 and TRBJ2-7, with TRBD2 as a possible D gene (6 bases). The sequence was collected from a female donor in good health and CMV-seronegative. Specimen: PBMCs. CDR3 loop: CATTLGGEQYF. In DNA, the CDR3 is TGTGCCACCACCCTGGGGGGCGAGCAGTACTTC.